Each of the 6 T cell receptor beta chains below was sequenced from the same sample in a study of blood T cell repertoires in COVID-19. The protocol was immunoSEQ multiplex PCR, while the TCRdb copy is restricted to in-frame clones and leaves out a portion. The sample lists 200,000 to 250,000 clones, 84% occurring once. The material sequenced was PBMCs or T cells enriched from blood (not recorded which). The receptors originated from a middle-aged woman who had recovered from COVID-19.

This clone was counted ten times or more. The genes are TRBV7-4 and TRBJ2-2, with a possible D match to TRBD1 (6 bases). Looked up from germline, CDR1 is SGHVT and CDR2 is SQSDAQ. The CDR3 sequence is 17 residues long. V gave up 9 bases and J gave up 4 bases, with 24 bases separating them. CDR3 loop: CARKARSRDKFTGELFF. CDR3 nucleotide sequence: TGTGCCAGGAAGGCGAGGTCTCGGGACAAATTCACCGGGGAGCTGTTTTTT.

The chain links TRBV15 to TRBJ2-7; 11 positions agree with TRBD1. CDR1 is LNHNV and CDR2 is YYDKDF in the germline V gene (reference sequence). The CDR3 is 13 amino acids. With V trimmed by 6 bases and J by 6 bases, 4 bases remained unmatched. This CDR3 is CATRTGTGGEQYF. The CDR3 DNA follows: TGTGCCACCAGAACCGGGACAGGGGGCGAGCAGTACTTC.

This clone occurred once. The chain links TRBV14 to TRBJ1-1; TRBD1 matches at 8 bases. CDR3 size: 15 residues. In germline, CDR1 is SGHDN, CDR2 FVKESK. Germline trimming cut 4 bases from V and 0 bases from J; bases unmatched to any gene: 4. Here the CDR3 reads CASSPGQAMNTEAFF. The DNA of the CDR3 is TGTGCCAGCAGCCCGGGACAGGCGATGAACACTGAAGCTTTCTTT.

The rearrangement uses TRBV7-9 and TRBJ1-6, with D possibly matching TRBD1 (5 bases). The CDR3 has 14 residues. V was trimmed by 5 bases and J by 6 bases, leaving 11 bases between them. Germline loops: CDR1 SEHNR, CDR2 FQNEAQ (reference sequence). The CDR3 coding sequence is TGTGCCAGCAGCGGAGGGACCGCTAATTCACCCCTCCACTTT. Translating gives CASSGGTANSPLHF.

The chain carries TRBV5-4 and TRBJ2-1, with a weak D call TRBD2 (6 bases). Germline V CDR1 and CDR2: SGHNT, YYREEE (reference sequence). The CDR3 is made up of 16 amino acids. Trimming left V 6 bases short and J 8 bases short, with 24 bases between. In DNA form, the CDR3 reads TGTGCCAGCAACAATTATCCACTAGCCACGGGCGATGAGCAGTTCTTC. It specifies CASNNYPLATGDEQFF.

V and J are TRBV7-2 and TRBJ1-1; D ambiguous. Germline CDR1 and CDR2: SGHTA and FQGNSA. With 7 bases removed from V and 3 bases from J, the gap between germline ends came to 15 bases. The CDR3 loop spans 14 amino acids. CDR3 sequence reads: CASTKGGSDTEAFF. CDR3 sequence (DNA): TGTGCCAGCACAAAGGGAGGGTCGGACACTGAAGCTTTCTTT.